This T cell receptor (beta chain) was identified in a study of OX40 agonist ivuxolimab in advanced cancers. Produced via immunoSEQ multiplex PCR; TCRdb's table is partial and in-frame only. The data show around 46,000 clones, about 88% seen once. The CDR3 has 16 residues. In germline, CDR1 is LGHNA, CDR2 YNFKEQ. V shed 4 bases and J 7 bases; nucleotides not matched to a gene: 12. The origin of this receptor is an adult with an advanced solid tumor such as melanoma, head and neck, liver or kidney cancer. The chain couples TRBV4-2 to TRBJ2-1, with 8 nucleotides matching TRBD1. Sequenced here: CD4+ or CD8+ T cells sorted from blood, sampled in a trial of the OX40 agonist ivuxolimab. CDR3 sequence: CASSLLSGQGKNEQFF. The CDR3, as DNA: TGTGCCAGCAGCCTGCTAAGTGGACAGGGAAAAAATGAGCAGTTCTTC.